Following are 15 T cell receptor beta chains from one sample sequenced in a study of T cell changes during pregnancy in multiple sclerosis. Produced via immunoSEQ multiplex PCR; TCRdb's table is partial and in-frame only. There are approximately 13,000 clones in the sample; approximately 93% occur only once, and about 2.7% lies in the top ten. Source: peripheral blood, taken in the second trimester of pregnancy. These receptors were taken from a female donor in good health, enrolled as a control in a pregnancy study.

The chain couples TRBV29-1 to TRBJ1-1; D is undetermined. The V end was cut by 5 bases, the J end by 6 bases, with 13 bases between. Germline-derived CDR1 and CDR2 are SQVTM and ANQGSEA. The CDR3 sequence is 12 residues long. The CDR3 reads CSVSIREPEAFF. The DNA for the CDR3 is TGCAGCGTTAGTATACGGGAGCCTGAAGCTTTCTTT.

A single count supports this clone. The V and J genes are TRBV19 and TRBJ1-1, with D maybe TRBD1 (5 bases). Trimming pared 6 bases from V and 0 bases from J, leaving 11 bases between. The CDR3 totals 14 residues. From germline, CDR1 is LNHDA and CDR2 SQIVND (reference sequence). The CDR3, as DNA: TGTGCCAGTAGGGGGGGGATCATGAACACTGAAGCTTTCTTT. This translates into CASRGGIMNTEAFF.

The rearrangement joins TRBV11-2 to TRBJ2-3, with 10 bases matching TRBD2. With 4 bases clipped from V and 2 bases from J, the junction kept 6 bases outside the gene matches. Germline-derived CDR1 and CDR2 are SGHAT and FQNNGV. The CDR3 extends over 16 amino acids. CDR3 amino acids: CASSSVAGGYTDTQYF. The CDR3 DNA sequence: TGTGCCAGCAGCTCTGTAGCGGGGGGATACACAGATACGCAGTATTTT.

The chain is built from TRBV5-1 and TRBJ1-6; no definite D call. The length of the CDR3 is 14 residues. Trimming pared 0 bases from V and 9 bases from J, leaving 10 bases between. From germline, CDR1 is SGHRS and CDR2 YFSETQ. For the CDR3, the DNA is TGCGCCAGCAGCTTGGAGGTCAGCGGTTCACCCCTCCACTTT. Translated: CASSLEVSGSPLHF.

This chain links TRBV25-1 with TRBJ2-2; 7 bases map to TRBD1. The germline gives CDR1 MGHDK, CDR2 SYGVNS. This CDR3 spans 16 amino acids. The V gene end was trimmed by 5 bases and the J gene end by 0 bases; junction bases not matched to a gene: 6. The CDR3 DNA reads TGTGCCAGCAGTTTAGACGGGACAGCGAACACCGGGGAGCTGTTTTTT. Translation: CASSLDGTANTGELFF.

V usage is TRBV5-1 and J usage is TRBJ2-5, with 8 bases aligning to TRBD2. Trimming cost V 0 bases and J 6 bases; bases outside gene matches: 7. Germline CDR1 SGHRS, CDR2 YFSETQ. This CDR3 region has 15 residues. In DNA form, the CDR3 reads TGCGCCAGCAGCTTGGTAGTTGCGGGGGGAAAGACCCAGTACTTC. As protein: CASSLVVAGGKTQYF.

The chain employs TRBV5-5 and TRBJ2-5; 8 bases line up with TRBD2. CDR1 is SGHKS and CDR2 is YYEKEE in the germline V gene (reference sequence). Germline trimming cut 4 bases from V and 5 bases from J; bases unmatched to any gene: 10. CDR3 length equals 15 residues. The CDR3 nucleotides are TGTGCCAGCAGCATCATCAGGACGGGAGGGGAGACCCAGTACTTC. Translating gives CASSIIRTGGETQYF.

V is TRBV7-6 and J is TRBJ1-1; 9 nucleotides align to TRBD1. The trim removed 5 bases at V and 5 bases at J, leaving 9 bases unmatched. This CDR3 is 15 amino acids long. Looked up from germline, CDR1 is SGHVS and CDR2 is FNYEAQ. The chain's CDR3 is CASSPYRGRWTEAFF. CDR3 in DNA: TGTGCCAGCAGCCCCTACAGGGGGCGATGGACTGAAGCTTTCTTT. Filled out from reference TRBV7-6 and TRBJ1-1, the complete variable domain reads GAGVSQSPRYKVTKRGQDVALRCDPISGHVSLYWYRQALGQGPEFLTYFNYEAQQDKSGLPNDRFSAERPEGSISTLTIQRTEQRDSAMYRCASSPYRGRWTEAFFGQGTRLTVV.

The CDR3 bases are TGTGCCAGCAGCTTAGAATCAGCGGCAGATACGCAGTATTTT. Residues: CASSLESAADTQYF. V and J are TRBV11-3 and TRBJ2-3; the D gene is possibly TRBD2 (5 bases). The V gene's germline CDR1 is SGHNT and CDR2 YENEEA. CDR3 length: 14 residues. Trimming left V 0 bases short and J 4 bases short, with 8 bases between. Full variable domain (rest looked up from reference TRBV11-3 and TRBJ2-3): EAGVVQSPRYKIIEKKQPVAFWCNPISGHNTLYWYLQNLGQGPELLIRYENEEAVDDSQLPKDRFSAERLKGVDSTLKIQPAELGDSAVYLCASSLESAADTQYFGPGTRLTVL.

The V gene is TRBV30, the J gene TRBJ1-2; 8 bases match TRBD1. CDR1 and CDR2 (germline): GTSNPN, SVGIG (reference sequence). CDR3 length: 13 residues. The V and J ends lost 2 bases and 7 bases, in that order; junction bases with no gene match: 6. The CDR3 nucleotides read TGTGCCTGGAGTCGGACAGGGCATGCTGGCTACACCTTC. Amino acid sequence: CAWSRTGHAGYTF.

The V gene is TRBV6-1, the J gene TRBJ1-1; D possibly corresponds to TRBD1 (5 bases). The CDR3 sequence is 15 residues long. The V gene lost 2 bases and the J gene lost 1 base, with 11 bases spanning the gap. Germline CDR1 and CDR2: MNHNS and SASEGT. The CDR3 sequence: CASSERTTRNTEAFF. CDR3 sequence (DNA): TGTGCCAGCAGTGAACGGACAACAAGGAACACTGAAGCTTTCTTT.

The V and J genes are TRBV15 and TRBJ2-1; TRBD2 is a possible D gene (5 bases). This CDR3 region has 13 residues. Germline loops: CDR1 LNHNV, CDR2 YYDKDF (reference sequence). Trimming removed 0 bases at V and 7 bases at J, with 7 bases between. CDR3 bases: TGTGCCACCAGCAGAGAGAGAGGGAATGAGCAGTTCTTC. Amino acids: CATSRERGNEQFF.

Points on this clone: One junction end does not reproduce the germline sequence, and a read error may be involved. This chain connects TRBV10-3 to TRBJ2-7; a possible D gene is TRBD1 (6 bases). This CDR3 is 10 amino acids long. In germline, CDR1 is ENHRY, CDR2 SYGVKD. This CDR3 reads CATRDTLEIF. CDR3 sequence (DNA): TGTGCCACGAGGGACACCCTAGAAATATTC.

The chain joins TRBV28 to TRBJ2-1; 15 positions agree with TRBD2. The CDR3 has 19 residues. V lost 5 bases, J lost 1 base, and 9 bases stayed unmatched. Per germline, CDR1 MDHEN and CDR2 SYDVKM. The CDR3 coding sequence is TGTGCCAGCAGTCTTCCCTTAGGGACTAGCGGGAGGTCCTACAATGAGCAGTTCTTC. Protein sequence: CASSLPLGTSGRSYNEQFF.

The chain combines TRBV6-6 with TRBJ1-1; D possibly corresponds to TRBD1 (5 bases). The CDR3 covers 16 residues. The germline V gene has CDR1 MNHNY and CDR2 SVGAGI (reference sequence). Trimming took 7 bases from V and 3 from J, leaving 21 bases between them. The CDR3 DNA sequence: TGTGCCAGCATACACTCGTTCGGGGGAATGGACACTGAAGCTTTCTTT. It is translated as CASIHSFGGMDTEAFF.